This is a list of T cell receptor beta chains from one sample in a study of lymphopenia after photon versus proton radiotherapy. TCRdb's copy holds only in-frame clones and misses some; the assay was immunoSEQ multiplex PCR. The data show 55,000 to 70,000 clones, with approximately 84% seen just once and 2% to 3% held by the top ten. Sample: peripheral blood, taken from a patient treated with photon-based radiotherapy. Receptors originate from a man between 35 and 55 years old with gastric cancer. CDR3s include the opening cysteine and the closing phenylalanine or tryptophan. Each record gives: clone size, J gene, V gene, D gene, CDR3 protein, CDR3 DNA. D genes are given only for firm matches. Clone sizes are given selectively: once, few, many, or a class where the clone is expanded.

clone_size: .
j_call: TRBJ1-6
v_call: TRBV30
d_call: .
cdr3_aa: CAWRYDSPLHF
cdr3_nt: TGTGCCTGGAGGTATGATTCACCCCTCCACTTT

clone_size: .
j_call: TRBJ2-7
v_call: TRBV5-6
d_call: TRBD1
cdr3_aa: CASSFYSGSGGSYEQYF
cdr3_nt: TGTGCCAGCAGCTTTTATTCGGGGTCAGGGGGCTCCTACGAGCAGTACTTC

clone_size: .
j_call: TRBJ2-3
v_call: TRBV28
d_call: TRBD2
cdr3_aa: CASSQVAGVSTDTQYF
cdr3_nt: TGTGCCAGCAGCCAGGTAGCGGGGGTGAGCACAGATACGCAGTATTTT

clone_size: .
j_call: TRBJ1-1
v_call: TRBV11-1
d_call: .
cdr3_aa: CASSPRGGRPGTEAFF
cdr3_nt: TGTGCCAGCAGCCCCCGGGGAGGGAGACCCGGCACTGAAGCTTTCTTT

clone_size: .
j_call: TRBJ2-5
v_call: TRBV29-1
d_call: .
cdr3_aa: CSVEGGTETQYF
cdr3_nt: TGCAGCGTCGAGGGGGGCACAGAGACCCAGTACTTC

clone_size: .
j_call: TRBJ2-7
v_call: TRBV19
d_call: .
cdr3_aa: CASSISRGSEQYF
cdr3_nt: TGTGCCAGTAGTATTAGTAGAGGGTCAGAGCAGTACTTC

clone_size: .
j_call: TRBJ2-3
v_call: TRBV5-1
d_call: .
cdr3_aa: CASSSGTQARSTDTQYF
cdr3_nt: TGCGCCAGCAGCTCCGGGACACAGGCCCGGAGCACAGATACGCAGTATTTT

clone_size: .
j_call: TRBJ1-3
v_call: TRBV5-1
d_call: .
cdr3_aa: CASSLATAGNTIYF
cdr3_nt: TGCGCCAGCAGCTTGGCCACCGCTGGAAACACCATATATTTT

clone_size: .
j_call: TRBJ1-2
v_call: TRBV4-2
d_call: .
cdr3_aa: CASSLILGEGLDGYTF
cdr3_nt: TGTGCCAGCAGCCTTATCCTGGGGGAAGGGCTGGATGGCTACACCTTC

clone_size: .
j_call: TRBJ1-2
v_call: TRBV19
d_call: TRBD1
cdr3_aa: CASRKTGGLYGYTF
cdr3_nt: TGTGCCAGTCGGAAAACAGGGGGCCTTTATGGCTACACCTTC

clone_size: .
j_call: TRBJ2-5
v_call: TRBV25-1
d_call: TRBD1
cdr3_aa: CATSLPTGRGETQYF
cdr3_nt: TGTGCCACCTCCTTACCGACAGGGCGAGGAGAGACCCAGTACTTC

clone_size: .
j_call: TRBJ2-5
v_call: TRBV18
d_call: .
cdr3_aa: CASSPPEGWGETQYF
cdr3_nt: TGTGCCAGCTCACCGCCGGAGGGATGGGGAGAGACCCAGTACTTC

clone_size: .
j_call: TRBJ2-7
v_call: TRBV7-6
d_call: .
cdr3_aa: CASYLSRDTYEQYF
cdr3_nt: TGTGCCAGCTACTTATCGAGGGACACCTACGAGCAGTACTTC

clone_size: .
j_call: TRBJ2-2
v_call: TRBV6-1
d_call: TRBD1
cdr3_aa: CATQGADTGELFF
cdr3_nt: TGTGCCACCCAGGGGGCTGATACCGGGGAGCTGTTTTTT

clone_size: few
j_call: TRBJ2-7
v_call: TRBV30
d_call: .
cdr3_aa: CAWSGGTGGQYF
cdr3_nt: TGTGCCTGGAGTGGGGGGACGGGCGGGCAGTACTTC

clone_size: once
j_call: TRBJ2-1
v_call: TRBV18
d_call: TRBD2
cdr3_aa: CASSLWGAGATYNEQFF
cdr3_nt: TGTGCCAGCTCATTATGGGGAGCGGGGGCGACCTACAATGAGCAGTTCTTC

clone_size: .
j_call: TRBJ2-7
v_call: TRBV5-3
d_call: .
cdr3_aa: CARSLAPFGGYEQYF
cdr3_nt: TGTGCCAGAAGCTTGGCCCCGTTTGGAGGCTACGAGCAGTACTTC

clone_size: .
j_call: TRBJ1-1
v_call: TRBV6-5
d_call: .
cdr3_aa: CASSYLQGNSEAFF
cdr3_nt: TGTGCCAGCAGTTACCTCCAAGGGAACAGTGAAGCTTTCTTT

clone_size: once
j_call: TRBJ2-5
v_call: TRBV7-9
d_call: TRBD2
cdr3_aa: CASSLDAGGLQETQYF
cdr3_nt: TGTGCCAGCAGCTTAGACGCGGGAGGACTCCAAGAGACCCAGTACTTC

clone_size: .
j_call: TRBJ1-2
v_call: TRBV30
d_call: .
cdr3_aa: CAWSLLQGVSGYTF
cdr3_nt: TGTGCCTGGAGCTTACTACAGGGAGTGAGTGGCTACACCTTC

clone_size: .
j_call: TRBJ1-4
v_call: TRBV2
d_call: TRBD1
cdr3_aa: CASSTGGGEKLFF
cdr3_nt: TGTGCCAGCAGCACAGGGGGCGGCGAAAAACTGTTTTTT

clone_size: few
j_call: TRBJ1-3
v_call: TRBV21-1
d_call: .
cdr3_aa: CASSKSQGVSSGNTIYF
cdr3_nt: TGTGCCAGCAGCAAATCGCAGGGGGTCTCCTCTGGAAACACCATATATTTT

clone_size: .
j_call: TRBJ2-6
v_call: TRBV18
d_call: TRBD1
cdr3_aa: CASSPSTGAYSGANVLTF
cdr3_nt: TGTGCCAGCTCACCATCGACAGGGGCCTACTCTGGGGCCAACGTCCTGACTTTC

clone_size: .
j_call: TRBJ1-2
v_call: TRBV2
d_call: .
cdr3_aa: CATSPTANYGYTF
cdr3_nt: TGTGCCACCTCGCCGACCGCTAACTATGGCTACACCTTC

clone_size: once
j_call: TRBJ2-7
v_call: TRBV29-1
d_call: TRBD1
cdr3_aa: CSVADPGGSSYEQYF
cdr3_nt: TGCAGCGTTGCAGACCCAGGGGGAAGCTCCTACGAGCAGTACTTC

clone_size: .
j_call: TRBJ1-2
v_call: TRBV21-1
d_call: .
cdr3_aa: CASSKAYRVDGYTF
cdr3_nt: TGTGCCAGCAGCAAAGCCTACAGGGTCGATGGCTACACCTTC

clone_size: .
j_call: TRBJ1-1
v_call: TRBV18
d_call: TRBD1
cdr3_aa: CASSPGQGPTEAFF
cdr3_nt: TGTGCCAGCTCACCGGGACAGGGGCCCACTGAAGCTTTCTTT

clone_size: .
j_call: TRBJ1-4
v_call: TRBV7-9
d_call: .
cdr3_aa: CASSVNRAGNEKLFF
cdr3_nt: TGTGCCAGCAGCGTCAACAGGGCGGGGAATGAAAAACTGTTTTTT

clone_size: .
j_call: TRBJ1-1
v_call: TRBV7-3
d_call: .
cdr3_aa: CASSLTGTGRDTEAFF
cdr3_nt: TGTGCCAGCAGCTTAACCGGGACGGGGCGGGACACTGAAGCTTTCTTT